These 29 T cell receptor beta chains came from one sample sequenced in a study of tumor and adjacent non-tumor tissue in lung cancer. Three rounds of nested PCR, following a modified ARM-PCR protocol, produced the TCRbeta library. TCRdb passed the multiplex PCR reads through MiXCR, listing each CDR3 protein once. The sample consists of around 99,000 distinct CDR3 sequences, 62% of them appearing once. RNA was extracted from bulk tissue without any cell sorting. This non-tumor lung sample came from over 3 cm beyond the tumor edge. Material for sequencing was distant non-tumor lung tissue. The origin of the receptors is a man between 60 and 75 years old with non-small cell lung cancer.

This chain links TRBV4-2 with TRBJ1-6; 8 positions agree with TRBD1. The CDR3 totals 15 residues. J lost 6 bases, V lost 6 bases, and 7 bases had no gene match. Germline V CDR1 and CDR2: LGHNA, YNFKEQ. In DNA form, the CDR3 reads TGTGCCAGCAGACGGGAGACAGGGGCTAATTCACCCCTCCACTTT. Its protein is CASRRETGANSPLHF.

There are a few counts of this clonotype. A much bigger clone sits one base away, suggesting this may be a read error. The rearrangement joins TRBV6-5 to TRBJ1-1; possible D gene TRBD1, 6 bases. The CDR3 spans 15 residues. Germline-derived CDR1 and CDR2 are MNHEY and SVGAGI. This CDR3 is CACSYNYRAETEAFF. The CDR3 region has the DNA TGTGCCTGCAGTTACAACTACAGGGCCGAGACTGAAGCTTTCTTT.

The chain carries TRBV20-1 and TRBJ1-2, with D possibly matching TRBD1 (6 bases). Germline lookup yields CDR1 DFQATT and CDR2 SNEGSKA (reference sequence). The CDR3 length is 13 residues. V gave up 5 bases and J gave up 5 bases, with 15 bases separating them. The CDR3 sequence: CSALLPGAYGYTF. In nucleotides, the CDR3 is TGCAGTGCTTTACTCCCGGGGGCTTATGGCTACACCTTC.

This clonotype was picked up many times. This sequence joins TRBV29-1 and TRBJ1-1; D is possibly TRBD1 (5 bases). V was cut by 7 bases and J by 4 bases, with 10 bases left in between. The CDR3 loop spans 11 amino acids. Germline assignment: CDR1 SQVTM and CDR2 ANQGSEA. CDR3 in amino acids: CSAGLGTEAFF. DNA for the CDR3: TGCAGCGCAGGGTTGGGCACTGAAGCTTTCTTT.

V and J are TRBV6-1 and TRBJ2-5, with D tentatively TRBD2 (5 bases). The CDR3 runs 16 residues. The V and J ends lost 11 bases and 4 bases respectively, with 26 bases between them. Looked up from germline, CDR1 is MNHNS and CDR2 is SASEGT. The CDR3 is CAASFVGVRVLETQYF. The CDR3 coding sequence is TGTGCCGCTAGTTTCGTGGGAGTTAGGGTTTTAGAGACCCAGTACTTC.

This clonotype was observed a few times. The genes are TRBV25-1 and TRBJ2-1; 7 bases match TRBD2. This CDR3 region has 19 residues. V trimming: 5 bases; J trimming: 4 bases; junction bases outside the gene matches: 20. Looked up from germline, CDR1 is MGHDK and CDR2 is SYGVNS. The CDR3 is CASSPIRGGGTAGYNEQFF. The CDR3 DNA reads TGTGCCAGCAGTCCCATACGGGGCGGGGGTACAGCCGGATACAATGAGCAGTTCTTC.

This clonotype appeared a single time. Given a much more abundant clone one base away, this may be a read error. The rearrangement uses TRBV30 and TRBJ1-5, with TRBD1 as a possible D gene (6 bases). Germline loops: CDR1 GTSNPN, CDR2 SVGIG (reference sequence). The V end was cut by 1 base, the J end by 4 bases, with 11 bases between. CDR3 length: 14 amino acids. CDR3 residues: CAWSEQGSNQPQHF. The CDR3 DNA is TGTGCCTGGAGTGAACAGGGCAGTAATCAGCCCCAGCATTTT.

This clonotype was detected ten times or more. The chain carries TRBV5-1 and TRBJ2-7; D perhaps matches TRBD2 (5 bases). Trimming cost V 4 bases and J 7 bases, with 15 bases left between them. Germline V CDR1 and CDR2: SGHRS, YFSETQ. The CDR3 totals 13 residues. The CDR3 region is CASSADPPGEQYF. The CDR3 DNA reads TGCGCCAGCAGCGCGGACCCTCCGGGGGAGCAGTACTTC.

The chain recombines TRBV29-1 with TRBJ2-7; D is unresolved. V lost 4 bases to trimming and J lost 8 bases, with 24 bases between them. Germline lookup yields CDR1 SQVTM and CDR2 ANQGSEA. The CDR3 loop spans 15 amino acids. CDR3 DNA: TGCAGCGTTGGATCGGGCACCTCAGTTCTAAACAAGCAGTACTTC. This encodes CSVGSGTSVLNKQYF.

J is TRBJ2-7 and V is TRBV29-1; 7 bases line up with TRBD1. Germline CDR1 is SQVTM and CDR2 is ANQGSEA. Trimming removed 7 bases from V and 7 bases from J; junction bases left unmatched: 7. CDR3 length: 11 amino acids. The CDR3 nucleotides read TGCAGCGGCAAGACAGGGCCTGAGCAGTACTTC. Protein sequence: CSGKTGPEQYF.

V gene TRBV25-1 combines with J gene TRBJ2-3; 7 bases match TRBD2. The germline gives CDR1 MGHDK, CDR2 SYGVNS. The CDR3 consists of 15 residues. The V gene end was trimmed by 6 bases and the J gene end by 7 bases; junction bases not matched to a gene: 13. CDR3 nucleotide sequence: TGTGCCAGCAGGACCGGGACTAAACGCACGAATACGCAGTATTTT. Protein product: CASRTGTKRTNTQYF.

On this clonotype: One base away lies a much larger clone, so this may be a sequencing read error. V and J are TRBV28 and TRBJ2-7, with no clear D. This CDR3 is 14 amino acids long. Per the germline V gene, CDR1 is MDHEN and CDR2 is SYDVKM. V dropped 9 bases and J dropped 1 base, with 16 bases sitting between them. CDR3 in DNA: TGTGCCAGGAGTCCCCGACGACCTTCCTACGAGCAGTACTTC. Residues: CARSPRRPSYEQYF.

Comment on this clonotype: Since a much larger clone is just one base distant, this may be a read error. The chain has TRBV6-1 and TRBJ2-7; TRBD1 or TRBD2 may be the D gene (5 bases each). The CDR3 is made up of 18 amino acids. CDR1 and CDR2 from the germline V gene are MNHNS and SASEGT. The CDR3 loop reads CASIEYIWGADITYEQYF. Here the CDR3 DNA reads TGTGCCAGCATTGAATACATTTGGGGAGCGGACATCACCTACGAGCAGTACTTC.

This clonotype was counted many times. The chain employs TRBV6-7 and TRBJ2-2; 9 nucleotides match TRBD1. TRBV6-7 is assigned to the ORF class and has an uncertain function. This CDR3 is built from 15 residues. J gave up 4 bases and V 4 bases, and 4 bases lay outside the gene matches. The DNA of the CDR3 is TGTGCCAGCAGTTTGGGACAGGGTCTCACCGGGGAGCTGTTTTTT. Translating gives CASSLGQGLTGELFF.

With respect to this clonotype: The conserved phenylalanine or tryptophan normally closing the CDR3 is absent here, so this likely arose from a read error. The CDR3 region is CASSFVGWGKNTEAFI. CDR3 nucleotide sequence: TGTGCCAGCAGTTTTGTGGGGTGGGGTAAGAACACTGAAGCTTTCATT. This chain joins TRBV28 and TRBJ1-1, with D uncertain. CDR1 and CDR2 (germline): MDHEN, SYDVKM. Trimming pared 3 bases from V and 1 base from J, leaving 15 bases between. This CDR3 is 16 amino acids long.

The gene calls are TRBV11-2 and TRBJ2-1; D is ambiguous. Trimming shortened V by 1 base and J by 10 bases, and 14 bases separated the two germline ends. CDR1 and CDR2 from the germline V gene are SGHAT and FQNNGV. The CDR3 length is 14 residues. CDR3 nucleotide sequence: TGTGCCAGCAGCTTAGGGAGTGCCCCCAGCGAGCAGTTCTTC. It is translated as CASSLGSAPSEQFF. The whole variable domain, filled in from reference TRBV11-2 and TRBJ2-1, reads EAGVAQSPRYKIIEKRQSVAFWCNPISGHATLYWYQQILGQGPKLLIQFQNNGVVDDSQLPKDRFSAERLKGVDSTLKIQPAKLEDSAVYLCASSLGSAPSEQFFGPGTRLTVL.

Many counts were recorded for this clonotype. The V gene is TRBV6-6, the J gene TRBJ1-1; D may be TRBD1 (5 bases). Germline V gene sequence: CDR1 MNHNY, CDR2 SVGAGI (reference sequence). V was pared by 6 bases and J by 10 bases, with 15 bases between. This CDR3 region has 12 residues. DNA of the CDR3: TGTGCCAGCAGCACCACCGGGACTCCAGCTTTCTTT. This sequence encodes CASSTTGTPAFF.

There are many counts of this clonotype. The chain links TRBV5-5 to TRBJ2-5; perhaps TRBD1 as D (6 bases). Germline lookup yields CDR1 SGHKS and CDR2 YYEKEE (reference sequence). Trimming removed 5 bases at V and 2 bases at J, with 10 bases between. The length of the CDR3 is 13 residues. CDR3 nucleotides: TGTGCCAGCAGACGAGGACAGCAAGAGACCCAGTACTTC. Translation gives CASRRGQQETQYF.

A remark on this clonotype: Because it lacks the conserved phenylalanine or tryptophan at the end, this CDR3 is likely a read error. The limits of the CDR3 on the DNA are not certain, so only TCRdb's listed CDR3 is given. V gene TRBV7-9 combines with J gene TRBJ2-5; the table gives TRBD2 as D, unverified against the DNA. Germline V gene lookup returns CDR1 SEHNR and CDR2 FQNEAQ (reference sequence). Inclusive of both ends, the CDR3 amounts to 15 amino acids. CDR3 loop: CASSIHSGRGETQYL.

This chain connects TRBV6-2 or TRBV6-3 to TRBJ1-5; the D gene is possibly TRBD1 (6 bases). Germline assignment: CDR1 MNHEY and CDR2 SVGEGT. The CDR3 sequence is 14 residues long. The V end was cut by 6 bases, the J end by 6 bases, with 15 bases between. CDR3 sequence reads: CASRLTGDGQPQHF. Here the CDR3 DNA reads TGTGCCAGCAGATTGACAGGTGACGGTCAGCCCCAGCATTTT.

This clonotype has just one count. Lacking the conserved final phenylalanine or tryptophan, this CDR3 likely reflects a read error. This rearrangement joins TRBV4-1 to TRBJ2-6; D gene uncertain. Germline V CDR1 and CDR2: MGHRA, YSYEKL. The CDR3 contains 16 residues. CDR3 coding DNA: TGCGCCAGCGGCCAAGATGACACATCTGGGGCCAACGTCCTGACTATC. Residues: CASGQDDTSGANVLTI.

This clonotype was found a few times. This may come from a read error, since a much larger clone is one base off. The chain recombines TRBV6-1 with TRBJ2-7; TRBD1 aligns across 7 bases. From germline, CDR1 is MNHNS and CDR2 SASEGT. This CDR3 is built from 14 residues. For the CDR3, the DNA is TGTGCCAGCAGTGACCGGGGACAGTCCTACGAGCGGTACTTC. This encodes CASSDRGQSYERYF.

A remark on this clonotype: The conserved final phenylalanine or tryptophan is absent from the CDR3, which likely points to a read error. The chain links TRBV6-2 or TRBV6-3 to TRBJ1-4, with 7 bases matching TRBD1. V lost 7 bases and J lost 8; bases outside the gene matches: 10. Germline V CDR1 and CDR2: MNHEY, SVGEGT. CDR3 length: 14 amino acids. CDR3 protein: CASTRGTEGEKLFL. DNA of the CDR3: TGTGCCAGCACCAGGGGGACAGAGGGCGAAAAACTGTTTTTG.

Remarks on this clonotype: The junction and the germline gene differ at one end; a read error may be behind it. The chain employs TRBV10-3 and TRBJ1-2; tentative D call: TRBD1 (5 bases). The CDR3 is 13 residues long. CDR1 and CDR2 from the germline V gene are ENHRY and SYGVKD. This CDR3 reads CAISETGRYDYTF. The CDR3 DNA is TGTGCCATCAGTGAGACAGGACGGTATGACTACACCTTC.

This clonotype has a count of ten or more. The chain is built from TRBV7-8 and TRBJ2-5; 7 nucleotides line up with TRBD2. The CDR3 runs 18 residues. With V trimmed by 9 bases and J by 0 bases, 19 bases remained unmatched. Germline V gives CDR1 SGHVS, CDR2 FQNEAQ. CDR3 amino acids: CASKADSSGPSYQETQYF. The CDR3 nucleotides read TGTGCCAGTAAAGCGGACTCTAGCGGACCTTCGTACCAAGAGACCCAGTACTTC.

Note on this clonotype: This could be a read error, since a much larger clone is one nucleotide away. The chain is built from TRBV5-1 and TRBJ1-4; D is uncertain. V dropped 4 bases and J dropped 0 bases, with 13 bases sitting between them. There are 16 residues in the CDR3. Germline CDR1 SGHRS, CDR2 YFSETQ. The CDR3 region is CASSRSQLTTNEKLFF. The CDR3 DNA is TGCGCCAGCAGCCGGTCCCAACTAACAACTAATGAAAAACTGTTTTTT.

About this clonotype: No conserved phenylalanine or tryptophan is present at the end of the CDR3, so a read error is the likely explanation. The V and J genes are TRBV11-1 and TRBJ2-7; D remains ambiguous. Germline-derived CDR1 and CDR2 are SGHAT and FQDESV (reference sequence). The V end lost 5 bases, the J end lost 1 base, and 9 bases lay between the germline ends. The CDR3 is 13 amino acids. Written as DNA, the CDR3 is TGTGCCAGCAGCACTACAGAGTCCTACGAGCAGTACCTC. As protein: CASSTTESYEQYL.

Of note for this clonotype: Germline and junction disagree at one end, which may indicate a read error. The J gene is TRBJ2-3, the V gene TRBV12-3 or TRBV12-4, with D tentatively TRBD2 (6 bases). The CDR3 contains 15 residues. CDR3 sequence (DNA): TGTGCTAGCAGTACTAACGGGAGATTCGGTGATACGCAGTATTTT. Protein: CASSTNGRFGDTQYF.

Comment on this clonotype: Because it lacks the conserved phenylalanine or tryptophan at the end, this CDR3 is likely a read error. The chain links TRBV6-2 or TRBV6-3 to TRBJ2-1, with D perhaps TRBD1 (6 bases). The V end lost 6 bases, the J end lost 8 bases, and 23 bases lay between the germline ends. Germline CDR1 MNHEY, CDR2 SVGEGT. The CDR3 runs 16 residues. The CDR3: CASSTPIIAGDDEQFS. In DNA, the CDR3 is TGTGCCAGCAGCACCCCGATAATAGCAGGGGACGATGAGCAGTTCTCC.